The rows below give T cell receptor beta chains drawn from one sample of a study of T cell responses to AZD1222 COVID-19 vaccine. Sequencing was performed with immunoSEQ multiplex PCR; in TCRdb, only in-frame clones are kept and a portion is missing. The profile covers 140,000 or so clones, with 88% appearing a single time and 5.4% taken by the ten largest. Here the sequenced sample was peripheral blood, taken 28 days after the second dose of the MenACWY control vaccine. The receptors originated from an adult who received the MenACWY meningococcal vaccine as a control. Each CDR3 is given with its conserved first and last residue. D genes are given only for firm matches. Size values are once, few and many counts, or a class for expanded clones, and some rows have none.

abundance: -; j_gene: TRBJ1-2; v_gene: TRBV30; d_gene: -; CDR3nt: TGTGCCTGGAGTGGAGGAAGAGCTAACTATGGCTACACCTTC; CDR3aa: CAWSGGRANYGYTF
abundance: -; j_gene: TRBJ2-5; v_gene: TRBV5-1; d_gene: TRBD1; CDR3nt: TGCGCCAGCAGCCGGACAGGGGATGAAGGGACCCAGTACTTC; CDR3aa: CASSRTGDEGTQYF
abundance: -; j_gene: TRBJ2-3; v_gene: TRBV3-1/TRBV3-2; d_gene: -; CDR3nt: TGTGCCAGCAGCCAGAATTTTGGCGGTTCTAGCACAGATACGCAGTATTTT; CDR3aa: CASSQNFGGSSTDTQYF
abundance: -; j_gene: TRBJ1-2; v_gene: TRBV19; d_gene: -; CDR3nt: TGTGCCAGTAGGGCGCAGGGAAGAAACTATGGCTACACCTTC; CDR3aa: CASRAQGRNYGYTF
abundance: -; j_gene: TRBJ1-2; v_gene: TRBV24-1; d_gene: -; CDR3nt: TGTGCCACCAGTGGTCCAGAGTATGGCTACACCTTC; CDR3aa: CATSGPEYGYTF
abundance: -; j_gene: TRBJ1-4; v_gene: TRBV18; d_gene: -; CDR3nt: TGTGCCAGCTCACCATCGGACACGGGAGAAAAACTGTTTTTT; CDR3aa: CASSPSDTGEKLFF
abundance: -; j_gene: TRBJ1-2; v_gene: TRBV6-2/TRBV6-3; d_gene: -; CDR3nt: TGTGCCAGCAGTTACTCGAGCAACCGACCTTCCGAGACCTATGGCTACACCTTC; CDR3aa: CASSYSSNRPSETYGYTF
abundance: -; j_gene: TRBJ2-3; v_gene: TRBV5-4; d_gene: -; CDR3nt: TGTGCCAGCAGCTTGGTGGCTAATACGCAGTATTTT; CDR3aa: CASSLVANTQYF
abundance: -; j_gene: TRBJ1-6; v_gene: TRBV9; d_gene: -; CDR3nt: TGTGCCAGCAGCGGCGGGACCTCCTCACCCCTCCACTTT; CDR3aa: CASSGGTSSPLHF
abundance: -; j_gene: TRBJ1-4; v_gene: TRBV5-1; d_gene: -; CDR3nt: TGCGCCAGCACGCCCGGGCGGACCAATGAAAAACTGTTTTTT; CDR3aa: CASTPGRTNEKLFF
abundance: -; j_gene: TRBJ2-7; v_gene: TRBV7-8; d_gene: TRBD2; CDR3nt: TGTGCCAGCAGCTTCGCTGGGGGAGGGTTCGGCGAGCAGTACTTC; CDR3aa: CASSFAGGGFGEQYF
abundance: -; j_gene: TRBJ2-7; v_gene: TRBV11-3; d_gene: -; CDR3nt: TGTGCCAGCAGCTTAGAGGGGAGACAGTCGCACGAGCAGTACTTC; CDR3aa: CASSLEGRQSHEQYF
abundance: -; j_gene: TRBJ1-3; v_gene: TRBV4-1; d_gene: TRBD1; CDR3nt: TGCGCCAGCAGCCAAACCGGACAGGGGCGCGGAAACACCATATATTTT; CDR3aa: CASSQTGQGRGNTIYF
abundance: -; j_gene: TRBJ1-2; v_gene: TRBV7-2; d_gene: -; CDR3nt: TGTGCCAGCAGCTTTTACCTGACCTATGGCTACACCTTC; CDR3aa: CASSFYLTYGYTF
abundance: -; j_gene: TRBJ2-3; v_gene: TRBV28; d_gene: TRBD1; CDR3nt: TGTGCCAGCAGTTTGGGACAGGGGGCTACAGATACGCAGTATTTT; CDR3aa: CASSLGQGATDTQYF
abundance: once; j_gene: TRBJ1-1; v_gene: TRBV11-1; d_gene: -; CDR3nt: TGTGCCAGCAGTTCCGGGACAAGCACTGAAGCTTTCTTT; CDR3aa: CASSSGTSTEAFF
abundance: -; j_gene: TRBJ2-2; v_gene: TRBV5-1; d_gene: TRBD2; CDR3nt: TGCGCCAGCAGCTTGGCCGGGGGGGTATTCACCGGGGAGCTGTTTTTT; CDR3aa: CASSLAGGVFTGELFF
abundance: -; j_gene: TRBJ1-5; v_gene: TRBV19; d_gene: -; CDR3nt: TGTGCCAGTAGTATAGGTACAGATAGCCCCGAAAGCCAGCATTTT; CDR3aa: CASSIGTDSPESQHF
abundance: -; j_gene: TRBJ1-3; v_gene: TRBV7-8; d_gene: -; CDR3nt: TGTGCCAGCAGCTTAGAGGGGAGCTCTGGAAACACCATATATTTT; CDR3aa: CASSLEGSSGNTIYF
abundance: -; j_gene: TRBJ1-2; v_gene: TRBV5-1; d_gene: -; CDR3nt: TGCGCCAGCAGCTTGGAGACACCTAACTATGGCTACACCTTC; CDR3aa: CASSLETPNYGYTF
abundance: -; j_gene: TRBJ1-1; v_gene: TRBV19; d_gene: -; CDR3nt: TGTGCCAGTAGTATCGGGAAGGGTGAAGCTTTCTTT; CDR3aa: CASSIGKGEAFF
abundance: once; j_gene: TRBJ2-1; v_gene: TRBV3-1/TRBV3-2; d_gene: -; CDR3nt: TGTGCCAGCAAGGAAAGGGGCGGAACCCCCAATGAGCAGTTCTTC; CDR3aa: CASKERGGTPNEQFF
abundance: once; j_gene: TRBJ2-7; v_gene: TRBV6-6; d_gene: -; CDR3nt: TGTGCCAGCAACGACGGCTCCAACGACGAGCAGTACTTC; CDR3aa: CASNDGSNDEQYF
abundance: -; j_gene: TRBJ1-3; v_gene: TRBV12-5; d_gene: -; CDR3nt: TGTGCTAGTGGTTTGGGGGTCTCTGGAAACACCATATATTTT; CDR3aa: CASGLGVSGNTIYF
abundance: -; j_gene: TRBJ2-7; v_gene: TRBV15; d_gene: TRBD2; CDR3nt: TGTGCCACCAGCAGAGAAAGCGGGGCCTACGAGCAGTACTTC; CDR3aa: CATSRESGAYEQYF
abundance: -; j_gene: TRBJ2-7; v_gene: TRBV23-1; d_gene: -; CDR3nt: TGCGCCAGCAGTCAAGCCGGGAGATTGGGGGGCAGAAGGTCCTACGAGCAGTACTTC; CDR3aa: CASSQAGRLGGRRSYEQYF
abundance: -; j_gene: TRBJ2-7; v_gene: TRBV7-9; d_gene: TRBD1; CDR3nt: TGTGCCAGCAGCCAACTCGGGGACAGGGGGCTGGAGCAGTACTTC; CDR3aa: CASSQLGDRGLEQYF
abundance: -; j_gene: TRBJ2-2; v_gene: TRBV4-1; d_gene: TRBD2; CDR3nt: TGCGCCAGCGCTCCGGGACTACTATCCGGGGAGCTGTTTTTT; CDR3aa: CASAPGLLSGELFF
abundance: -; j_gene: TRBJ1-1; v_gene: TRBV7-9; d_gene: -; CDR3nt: TGTGCCAGCAGCCTACATTCCCAGAACACTGAAGCTTTCTTT; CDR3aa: CASSLHSQNTEAFF
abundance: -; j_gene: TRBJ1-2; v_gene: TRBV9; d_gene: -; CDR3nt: TGTGCCAGCAGCGTAGAGAGTTCCGGCTATGGCTACACCTTC; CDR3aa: CASSVESSGYGYTF
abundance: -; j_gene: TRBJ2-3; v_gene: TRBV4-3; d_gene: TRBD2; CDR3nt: TGCGCCAGCAGCCAAGCTAGCGGGGGGATCGATACGCAGTATTTT; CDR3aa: CASSQASGGIDTQYF
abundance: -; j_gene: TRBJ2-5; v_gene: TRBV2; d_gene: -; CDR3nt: TGTGCCAGCAGTGAGGGGGAGGAGACCCAGTACTTC; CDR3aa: CASSEGEETQYF
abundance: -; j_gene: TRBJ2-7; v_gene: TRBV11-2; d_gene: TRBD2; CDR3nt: TGTGCCAGCAGCTTAAGGGCTAGCGGGGGACCCTACGAGCAGTACTTC; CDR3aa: CASSLRASGGPYEQYF
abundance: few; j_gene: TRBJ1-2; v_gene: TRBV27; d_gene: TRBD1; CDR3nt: TGTGCCAGCAGTTTACAAGGGGGCAAGTACTATGGCTACACCTTC; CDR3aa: CASSLQGGKYYGYTF
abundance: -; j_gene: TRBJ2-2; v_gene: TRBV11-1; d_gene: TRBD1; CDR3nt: TGTGCCAGCAGTAGACAGGGTAGGGAGCTGTTTTTT; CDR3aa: CASSRQGRELFF
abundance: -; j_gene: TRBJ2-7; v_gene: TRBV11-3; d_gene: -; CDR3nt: TGTGCCAGCAGCTCAGGGGGGGACTACTCCTACGAGCAGTACTTC; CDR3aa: CASSSGGDYSYEQYF
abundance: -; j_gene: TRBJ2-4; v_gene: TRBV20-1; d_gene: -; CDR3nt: TGCAGTGCTAGTGACGGTGGCAAAAACATTCAGTACTTC; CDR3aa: CSASDGGKNIQYF
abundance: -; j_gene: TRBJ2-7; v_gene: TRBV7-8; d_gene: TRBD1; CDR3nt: TGTGCCAGCAGCTTAGGAGCCAGGGGGTATTCCTACGAGCAGTACTTC; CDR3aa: CASSLGARGYSYEQYF
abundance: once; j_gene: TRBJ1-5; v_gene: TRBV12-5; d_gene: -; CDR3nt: TGTGCTAGTGGTTTGCGTTCTCAGCCCCAGCATTTT; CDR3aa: CASGLRSQPQHF
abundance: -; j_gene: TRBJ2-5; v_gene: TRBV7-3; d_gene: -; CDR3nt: TGTGCCAGCAGCTTAAGTGGGACTCTAGAAGAGACCCAGTACTTC; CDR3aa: CASSLSGTLEETQYF
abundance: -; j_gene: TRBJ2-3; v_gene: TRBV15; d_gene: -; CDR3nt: TGTGCCACCAGCAGAGTAGCGGATACGCAGTATTTT; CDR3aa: CATSRVADTQYF
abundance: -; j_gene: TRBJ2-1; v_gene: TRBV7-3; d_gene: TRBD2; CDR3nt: TGTGCCAGCAGCGTTCGGACTAGCGGGAATTACAATGAGCAGTTCTTC; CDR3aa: CASSVRTSGNYNEQFF
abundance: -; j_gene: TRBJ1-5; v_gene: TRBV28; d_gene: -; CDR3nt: TGTGCCAGCAGTTTTAGGGGAAGCAATCAGCCCCAGCATTTT; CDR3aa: CASSFRGSNQPQHF
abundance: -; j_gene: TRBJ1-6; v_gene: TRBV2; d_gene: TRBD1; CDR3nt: TGTGCCAGCAGGGGACAGGGTTGGAATTCACCCCTCCACTTT; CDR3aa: CASRGQGWNSPLHF
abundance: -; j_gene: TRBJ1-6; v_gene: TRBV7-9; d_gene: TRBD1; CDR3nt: TGTGCCAGCAGCCAGGGACAGGCGTATTCACCCCTCCACTTT; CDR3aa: CASSQGQAYSPLHF
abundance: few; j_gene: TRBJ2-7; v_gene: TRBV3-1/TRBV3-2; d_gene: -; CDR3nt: TGTGCCAGCAGCCAAGGGCCGGGGGCCCAATACGAGCAGTACTTC; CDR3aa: CASSQGPGAQYEQYF
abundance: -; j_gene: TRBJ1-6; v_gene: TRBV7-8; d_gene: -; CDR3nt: TGTGCCAGCAGCGGAGACAAGGTTTCACCCCTCCACTTT; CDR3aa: CASSGDKVSPLHF
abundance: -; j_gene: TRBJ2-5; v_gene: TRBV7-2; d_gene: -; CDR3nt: TGTGCCAGCAGCTTAGCGGGGGAGACCCAGTACTTC; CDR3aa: CASSLAGETQYF
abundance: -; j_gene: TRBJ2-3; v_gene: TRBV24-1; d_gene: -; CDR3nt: TGTGCCACCAGTGAAGGGGCAGATACGCAGTATTTT; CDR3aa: CATSEGADTQYF
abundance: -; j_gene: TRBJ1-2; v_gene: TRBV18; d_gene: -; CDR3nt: TGTGCCAGCTCACCCGACACTAACTATGGCTACACCTTC; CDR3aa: CASSPDTNYGYTF
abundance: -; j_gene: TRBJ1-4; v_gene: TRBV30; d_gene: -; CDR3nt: TGTGCCTGTTTGGGGCCCGGTGGGTTTACAGATTTT; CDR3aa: CACLGPGGFTDF
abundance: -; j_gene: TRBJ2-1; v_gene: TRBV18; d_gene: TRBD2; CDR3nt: TGTGCCAGCTCACCGAATCCGGGGGGACGAAATGAGCAGTTCTTC; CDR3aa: CASSPNPGGRNEQFF